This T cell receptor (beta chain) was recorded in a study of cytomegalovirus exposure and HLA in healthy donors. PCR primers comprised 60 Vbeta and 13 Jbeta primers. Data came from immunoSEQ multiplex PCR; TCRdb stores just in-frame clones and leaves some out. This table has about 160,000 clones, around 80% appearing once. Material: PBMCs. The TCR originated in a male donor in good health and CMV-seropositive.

This CDR3 is CASSYPPFSNQPQHF. The CDR3 DNA follows: TGTGCCAGCAGTTACCCCCCATTTAGCAATCAGCCCCAGCATTTT. This chain connects TRBV6-6 to TRBJ1-5; D is uncertain. Between the trimmed V and J ends, which lost 2 bases and 0 bases, there was a span of 8 bases. Germline assignment: CDR1 MNHNY and CDR2 SVGAGI (reference sequence). The length of the CDR3 is 15 residues.